This TCR delta chain comes out of a study of γδ T cells in repeated Plasmodium falciparum infection. For the study at large: Donors were malaria-exposed Malian children or age- and gender-matched Australian children. Malaria-naive adults were infected with P. falciparum NF54 four times over about 600 days.

This CDR3 is built from 18 residues. Germline V gene data show CDR1 as GEAIGNYY and CDR2 as EKD. This clone came up a few times. Its target is not known. The protein TCRdb lists belongs to a much larger clone and differs from this DNA's translation at residue 3, which points to a read error; the protein shown is made from the DNA. The study, taken as a whole, reports: Vdelta2-negative gammadelta repertoires appeared less diverse and less shared in Malian than Australian children.

Gammadelta T cells were flow-sorted from PBMC into Vgamma9/Vdelta2+ and Vdelta2-negative populations for bulk analysis. TRG and TRD sequences were obtained from every sorted gammadelta sample. TCRdb processed the multiplex PCR reads again with the CATT caller. The sample consists of 85,000 to 100,000 delta-chain clones, 0.8% to 1% of them appearing once. Input material: gamma-delta T cells from blood. The rearrangement joins TRDV2 to TRDJ1, with 8 bases that match TRDD3. TCRdb lists no J gene, so it was determined here by aligning the DNA to germline. This receptor was identified in a pool of human donors (malaria-infected and uninfected, not separated). CDR3 region: CASDTVSRLGGGTDKLIF. Here the CDR3 DNA reads TGTGCCAGTGACACCGTTTCCCGACTGGGGGGGGGCACCGATAAACTCATCTTT.